These 29 T cell receptor beta chains came from one sample sequenced in a study of T cells in Graves' hyperthyroidism and ophthalmopathy. Researchers took RNA transcripts and amplified the TCR beta CDR3 regions from them. HTBI primers were the set used in a first-round RT-PCR of the TCR CDR3. TCRdb reprocessed the multiplex PCR reads with MiXCR, giving one entry per CDR3 protein. The repertoire holds approximately 610,000 distinct CDR3 sequences, with roughly 17% as singletons. Sequencing was performed on blood. Receptors were obtained from a woman under 30 with Graves' hyperthyroidism.

This chain uses TRBV29-1 with TRBJ2-7, with D uncertain. Per germline, CDR1 SQVTM and CDR2 ANQGSEA. The CDR3 extends over 12 amino acids. The V end was cut by 1 base, the J end by 5 bases, with 9 bases between. The CDR3 nucleotides read TGCAGCGTTGAAGGGGCACTGGACGAGCAGTACTTC. It is translated as CSVEGALDEQYF.

The rearrangement uses TRBV10-3 and TRBJ1-2; no clear D gene. The CDR3 spans 14 residues. V was pared by 2 bases and J by 0 bases, with 7 bases between. Germline V gene data show CDR1 as ENHRY and CDR2 as SYGVKD. The CDR3 DNA follows: TGTGCCATCAGTGAGGGGGAGTCTAACTATGGCTACACCTTC. The encoded protein is CAISEGESNYGYTF.

The sample holds many counts of this clonotype. The chain uses TRBV28 and TRBJ2-4; 9 bases match TRBD1. The CDR3 totals 15 residues. The V gene end was trimmed by 6 bases and the J gene end by 2 bases; junction bases not matched to a gene: 5. Germline assignment: CDR1 MDHEN and CDR2 SYDVKM. Here the CDR3 DNA reads TGTGCCAGCAGGCGGACAGGGGTAACCAAAAACATTCAGTACTTC. Translated, it gives CASRRTGVTKNIQYF. The full variable domain, rest sourced from reference TRBV28 and TRBJ2-4, is DVKVTQSSRYLVKRTGEKVFLECVQDMDHENMFWYRQDPGLGLRLIYFSYDVKMKEKGDIPEGYSVSREKKERFSLILESASTNQTSMYLCASRRTGVTKNIQYFGAGTRLSVL.

This clonotype was found a few times. The chain has TRBV28 and TRBJ2-6, with a tentative D call TRBD2 (6 bases). The germline V and J ends were trimmed by 2 bases and 3 bases, with 11 bases remaining between them. CDR1 is MDHEN, CDR2 SYDVKM, per germline. CDR3 size: 16 residues. In DNA, the CDR3 is TGTGCCAGCAGTTTAAACGCGGGGAGTGGGGCCAACGTCCTGACTTTC. The encoded protein is CASSLNAGSGANVLTF.

Ten or more counts support this clonotype. The V call is TRBV20-1, the J call TRBJ1-2; no clear D. This CDR3 comprises 14 residues. Looked up from germline, CDR1 is DFQATT and CDR2 is SNEGSKA (reference sequence). The ends were cut back, 3 bases at V and 5 bases at J, with 16 bases in the middle. CDR3 sequence: CSARSVPWLYGYTF. The CDR3 DNA sequence: TGCAGTGCTAGGTCGGTGCCCTGGCTTTATGGCTACACCTTC.

This clonotype was seen a few times. The chain recombines TRBV18 with TRBJ2-3; D is undetermined. CDR1 and CDR2 (germline): KGHSH, LQKENI. The CDR3 spans 12 residues. The ends were cut back, 3 bases at V and 4 bases at J, with 5 bases in the middle. The CDR3 DNA is TGTGCCAGCTCACCCATTTCAGATACGCAGTATTTT. Amino acids: CASSPISDTQYF.

This clonotype was seen many times. The chain uses TRBV20-1 and TRBJ2-1; D tentatively fits TRBD1 or TRBD2 (5 bases each). This CDR3 region has 14 residues. Germline V gives CDR1 DFQATT, CDR2 SNEGSKA (reference sequence). The V gene lost 2 bases and the J gene lost 4 bases, with 12 bases spanning the gap. The CDR3 here is CSARTGDRYNEQFF. The DNA of the CDR3 is TGCAGTGCTAGAACCGGGGACCGTTACAATGAGCAGTTCTTC.

The sample holds many counts of this clonotype. The rearrangement joins TRBV3-1 to TRBJ1-3; possible D gene TRBD1, 5 bases. In germline, CDR1 is LGHDT, CDR2 YNNKEL (reference sequence). V lost 0 bases and J 4 bases, leaving 13 bases between the germline ends. This CDR3 region has 16 residues. CDR3 nucleotide sequence: TGTGCCAGCAGCCAAGAATGGAGGGGTAGAGGAAACACCATATATTTT. This translates into CASSQEWRGRGNTIYF.

The CDR3 sequence is CASSIRDSYTF. The CDR3 DNA sequence: TGTGCCAGTAGTATCCGGGACTCTTACACCTTC. V and J are TRBV19 and TRBJ1-2; TRBD1 is a possible D gene (5 bases). CDR3 length equals 11 residues. Trimming cost V 3 bases and J 11 bases, with 10 bases left between them. Germline assignment: CDR1 LNHDA and CDR2 SQIVND (reference sequence).

This chain uses TRBV7-9 with TRBJ2-5, with a possible D match to TRBD2 (6 bases). The germline V gene has CDR1 SEHNR and CDR2 FQNEAQ (reference sequence). V was cut by 2 bases and J by 5 bases, with 15 bases left in between. CDR3 size: 15 residues. CDR3 loop: CASSLRTEGLETQYF. In DNA, the CDR3 is TGTGCCAGCAGCTTACGGACGGAGGGGTTGGAGACCCAGTACTTC.

Here the CDR3 DNA reads TGTGCCATCACCATGACACCCGGGGTCACTGAAGCTTTCTTT. Translation gives CAITMTPGVTEAFF. The V call is TRBV10-3, the J call TRBJ1-1; D uncertain. Germline V gene sequence: CDR1 ENHRY, CDR2 SYGVKD. The V gene lost 7 bases and the J gene lost 4 bases, with 16 bases spanning the gap. The CDR3 covers 14 residues.

This clonotype was observed a few times. This CDR3 is missing its conserved last phenylalanine or tryptophan, likely due to a read error. V usage is TRBV27 and J usage is TRBJ1-1; D is ambiguous. Trimming took 5 bases from V and 6 from J, leaving 19 bases between them. The germline V gene encodes CDR1 MNHEY and CDR2 SMNVEV (reference sequence). The CDR3 length is 15 residues. CDR3 residues: CASSKEVSQVAEAFL. The CDR3 DNA sequence: TGTGCCAGCAGTAAAGAGGTCTCTCAGGTGGCTGAAGCTTTCCTT.

Only one count was recorded for this clonotype. This sequence joins TRBV20-1 and TRBJ2-5; TRBD2 aligns across 13 bases. Germline CDR1 is DFQATT and CDR2 is SNEGSKA (reference sequence). The trim removed 5 bases at V and 4 bases at J, leaving 1 base unmatched. CDR3 length: 13 amino acids. CDR3 bases: TGCAGTGCTGGGACTAGCGGGACAGAGACCCAGTACTTC. It is translated as CSAGTSGTETQYF.

The sample holds many counts of this clonotype. This chain links TRBV5-1 with TRBJ1-6; 7 bases map to TRBD1. The germline V gene encodes CDR1 SGHRS and CDR2 YFSETQ. Trimming took 5 bases from V and 10 from J; bases not matched to a gene: 6. The CDR3 has 13 amino acids. The CDR3: CASSSRGESPLHF. DNA of the CDR3: TGCGCCAGCAGTTCCAGGGGGGAATCACCCCTCCACTTT.

This clonotype occurred a few times. The chain has TRBV2 and TRBJ1-5; possibly TRBD1 for D (5 bases). The length of the CDR3 is 14 residues. CDR1 is SNHLY, CDR2 FYNNEI, per germline. The V gene lost 3 bases and the J gene lost 1 base, with 7 bases spanning the gap. CDR3 sequence: CASSEWGSNQPQHF. CDR3 nucleotides: TGTGCCAGCAGTGAGTGGGGGAGCAATCAGCCCCAGCATTTT.

This clonotype turned up a few times. The chain combines TRBV10-3 with TRBJ2-7; D might be TRBD1 (5 bases). The germline CDR1 and CDR2 sequences are ENHRY and SYGVKD. The V gene lost 6 bases and the J gene lost 5 bases, with 23 bases spanning the gap. This CDR3 has 16 amino acids. The CDR3 region has the DNA TGTGCCATCAGCCCCAGACAGAAACGTCCAGGCGACGAGCAGTACTTC. It codes for CAISPRQKRPGDEQYF.

With respect to this clonotype: Because it lacks the conserved phenylalanine or tryptophan at the end, this CDR3 is likely a read error. This chain links TRBV24-1 with TRBJ1-5; 7 bases are shared with TRBD1. The CDR3 covers 15 residues. The germline gives CDR1 KGHDR, CDR2 SFDVKD. V was pared by 4 bases and J by 2 bases, with 4 bases of the junction left unmatched. The CDR3 DNA reads TGTGCCACCAGTGAACCGGGGACAGGCAATCAGCCCCAGCATCTT. It translates to CATSEPGTGNQPQHL.

The table lists this clonotype with many counts. This chain connects TRBV11-2 to TRBJ2-7; D is perhaps TRBD2 (6 bases). This CDR3 spans 15 amino acids. Trimming stripped 6 bases from V and 0 bases from J, with 15 bases between. The germline gives CDR1 SGHAT, CDR2 FQNNGV. The DNA for the CDR3 is TGTGCCAGCAGTCCCGGGACTGCCCTCTCCTACGAGCAGTACTTC. Translating gives CASSPGTALSYEQYF.

This clonotype was observed at least ten times. The chain is built from TRBV24-1 and TRBJ2-1; possible D gene TRBD1, 5 bases. V was shortened by 0 bases and J by 10 bases, with 30 bases between the two germline ends. CDR1 KGHDR and CDR2 SFDVKD come from the germline V gene. There are 20 residues in the CDR3. The CDR3 protein is CATSDLKPGWVPPPEWEQFF. DNA of the CDR3: TGTGCCACCAGTGATTTGAAGCCAGGGTGGGTCCCCCCGCCAGAATGGGAGCAGTTCTTC.

Only a few counts were recorded for this clonotype. The chain combines TRBV20-1 with TRBJ2-2; a weak D match, TRBD2 (5 bases). CDR1 is DFQATT, CDR2 SNEGSKA, per germline (reference sequence). The CDR3 runs to 14 residues. In DNA, the CDR3 is TGCGGGCTAGAGAGGGCGATGATCACCGGGGAGCTGTTTTTT. Amino acid sequence: CGLERAMITGELFF.

In its sample, this clonotype was seen many times. The chain uses TRBV7-6 and TRBJ1-1; no clear D gene. V dropped 6 bases and J dropped 9 bases, with 17 bases sitting between them. CDR3 length: 13 amino acids. From germline, CDR1 is SGHVS and CDR2 FNYEAQ. The DNA of the CDR3 is TGTGCCAGCAGGAGGAATCGGAGGGATAAAGCTTTCTTT. It is translated as CASRRNRRDKAFF. The full variable domain, its missing parts supplied by reference TRBV7-6 and TRBJ1-1, is GAGVSQSPRYKVTKRGQDVALRCDPISGHVSLYWYRQALGQGPEFLTYFNYEAQQDKSGLPNDRFSAERPEGSISTLTIQRTEQRDSAMYRCASRRNRRDKAFFGQGTRLTVV.

This clonotype was found many times. The rearrangement uses TRBV7-8 and TRBJ2-3, with a weak D call TRBD2 (6 bases). V was cut by 1 base and J by 3 bases, with 14 bases left in between. The CDR3 is 16 residues long. Per germline, CDR1 SGHVS and CDR2 FQNEAQ. The CDR3 here is CASSLVAGRRTDTQYF. In DNA, the CDR3 is TGTGCCAGCAGCTTAGTTGCAGGGAGGAGGACAGATACGCAGTATTTT.

This clonotype was seen ten or more times. The rearrangement links TRBV18 to TRBJ2-2, with D unresolved. The germline V and J ends were trimmed by 4 bases and 2 bases, with 8 bases remaining between them. Germline V gene sequence: CDR1 KGHSH, CDR2 LQKENI. This CDR3 has 14 residues. The CDR3 DNA sequence: TGTGCCAGCTCACAGAGCGTCAACACCGGGGAGCTGTTTTTT. Translating it yields CASSQSVNTGELFF.

In this sample, this clonotype turned up many times. The chain joins TRBV7-3 to TRBJ1-1; no clear D gene. The germline V gene has CDR1 SGHTA and CDR2 FQGTGA. The ends were cut back, 5 bases at V and 4 bases at J, with 14 bases in the middle. This CDR3 is 14 amino acids long. CDR3: CASSPTLRSTEAFF. The CDR3 DNA follows: TGTGCCAGCAGCCCCACCTTAAGGAGCACTGAAGCTTTCTTT.

This clonotype was detected many times. The chain combines TRBV7-2 with TRBJ1-1, with D hard to call. The CDR3 runs to 16 residues. Germline CDR1 reads SGHTA; CDR2 reads FQGNSA. Deletions cut 2 bases from V and 0 bases from J, with 13 bases between. CDR3 sequence (DNA): TGTGCCAGCAGCTTAAGGCGGACGGCCATGAACACTGAAGCTTTCTTT. This encodes CASSLRRTAMNTEAFF.

This clonotype was observed at least ten times. J is TRBJ1-2 and V is TRBV12-3 or TRBV12-4, with TRBD1 matching over 8 bases. V lost 6 bases and J lost 8; bases outside the gene matches: 8. The CDR3 has 13 residues. CDR3 in DNA: TGTGCCAGCAGGAGGACAGGGAGGGAAGGCTACACCTTC. Translation gives CASRRTGREGYTF.

This clonotype was seen repeatedly, ten times or more. V is TRBV5-5 and J is TRBJ1-2; weak D call: TRBD1 (6 bases). Germline-derived CDR1 and CDR2 are SGHKS and YYEKEE (reference sequence). The CDR3 extends over 16 amino acids. V shed 1 base and J shed 0 bases, with 13 bases lying between them. CDR3 residues: CASSLLPTGSNYGYTF. Here the CDR3 DNA reads TGTGCCAGCAGCTTGCTCCCGACAGGCTCTAACTATGGCTACACCTTC.

In its sample, this clonotype was seen a few times. The chain has TRBV29-1 and TRBJ2-1; TRBD1 matches 7 bases. From germline, CDR1 is SQVTM and CDR2 ANQGSEA. The CDR3 loop spans 12 amino acids. V shed 7 bases and J 4 bases; nucleotides not matched to a gene: 4. CDR3 nucleotides: TGCAGCGGCGAGACAGGGTACAATGAGCAGTTCTTC. It is translated as CSGETGYNEQFF.

This clonotype was seen at least ten times. The rearrangement uses TRBV7-8 and TRBJ2-7; unclear D gene. Germline V CDR1 and CDR2: SGHVS, FQNEAQ. The CDR3 is 12 residues long. The V and J ends lost 4 bases and 12 bases respectively, with 16 bases between them. CDR3 region: CASSSDSYVGYF. CDR3 bases: TGTGCCAGCAGCTCCGATTCCTACGTTGGGTACTTC.